Following are 31 T cell receptor beta chains from one sample sequenced in a study of cytomegalovirus exposure and HLA in healthy donors. The study ran its PCR with 60 Vbeta and 13 Jbeta primers. The table came from immunoSEQ multiplex PCR; TCRdb's copy has only in-frame clones and leaves some out. The repertoire holds fewer than 200,000 clones, with about 80% as singletons. The specimen was PBMCs. Receptor source: a woman in her thirties in good health and CMV-seronegative.

This clone was counted a few times. This rearrangement joins TRBV7-9 to TRBJ1-6; TRBD1 is a possible D gene (6 bases). This CDR3 spans 13 amino acids. Germline CDR1 reads SEHNR; CDR2 reads FQNEAQ (reference sequence). V was pared by 7 bases and J by 5 bases, with 9 bases between. The CDR3 nucleotides read TGTGCCAGCACAGGGGCCAATAATTCACCCCTCCACTTT. Protein sequence: CASTGANNSPLHF.

This chain joins TRBV7-2 and TRBJ2-7, with TRBD2 matching over 9 bases. CDR1 is SGHTA, CDR2 FQGNSA, per germline. This CDR3 has 15 amino acids. The junction had 12 bases not matched to a gene; V was cut back by 5 bases and J by 7 bases. CDR3 bases: TGTGCCAGCAGCGATCGTCGGCGGGGGGGCCGGGAGCAGTACTTC. Its protein is CASSDRRRGGREQYF.

CDR3 residues: CASSIHGAGEYGNEQFF. In nucleotides, the CDR3 is TGTGCCAGTAGTATTCACGGAGCGGGAGAGTACGGCAATGAGCAGTTCTTC. The chain joins TRBV19 to TRBJ2-1; TRBD2 agrees at 8 bases. Looked up from germline, CDR1 is LNHDA and CDR2 is SQIVND (reference sequence). V was pared by 3 bases and J by 6 bases, with 13 bases of the junction left unmatched. The length of the CDR3 is 17 residues.

CDR3 sequence reads: CASSIDYGELFF. CDR3 nucleotide sequence: TGTGCCAGTAGTATAGATTACGGGGAGCTGTTTTTT. The chain employs TRBV19 and TRBJ2-2, with D unclear. V was cut by 0 bases and J by 7 bases, with 3 bases left in between. Germline lookup yields CDR1 LNHDA and CDR2 SQIVND (reference sequence). This CDR3 has 12 amino acids.

Comment on this clone: One junction end disagrees with the germline gene, perhaps due to a read error. The chain joins TRBV5-4 to TRBJ2-6; TRBD1 aligns across 10 bases. The CDR3 totals 15 residues. The V gene's germline CDR1 is SGHNT and CDR2 YYREEE (reference sequence). CDR3 loop: CASSTAGTGANGLTF. The CDR3 bases are TGTGCCAGCAGCACGGCCGGGACAGGGGCCAACGGCCTGACTTTC.

The chain uses TRBV10-2 and TRBJ2-7; TRBD1 matches at 10 bases. The CDR3 loop spans 15 amino acids. The germline gives CDR1 WSHSY, CDR2 SAAADI. V shed 6 bases, J shed 4 bases, and the junction held 9 bases outside the gene matches. The CDR3 loop reads CASRGGGTGEYEQYF. In nucleotides, the CDR3 is TGCGCCAGCAGAGGAGGCGGGACAGGGGAATACGAGCAGTACTTC.

The chain has TRBV15 and TRBJ2-7, with 8 bases matching TRBD1. Unmatched junction bases numbered 5, after V lost 5 bases and J lost 5 bases. The CDR3 sequence is 13 residues long. Germline V CDR1 and CDR2: LNHNV, YYDKDF (reference sequence). The CDR3 protein is CATSVRTGNEQYF. DNA of the CDR3: TGTGCCACCAGCGTACGGACAGGGAACGAGCAGTACTTC.

This clone was seen just once. The J gene is TRBJ1-6, the V gene TRBV5-4, with unresolved D. CDR1 SGHNT and CDR2 YYREEE come from the germline V gene (reference sequence). Trimming removed 1 base at V and 9 bases at J, with 14 bases between. This CDR3 region has 15 residues. The CDR3 bases are TGTGCCAGCAGCTTGTCGGGGAAGGAGATTTCACCCCTCCACTTT. It specifies CASSLSGKEISPLHF.

This chain joins TRBV27 and TRBJ1-5; 9 nucleotides match TRBD1. V shed 4 bases and J 2 bases; nucleotides not matched to a gene: 12. Germline loops: CDR1 MNHEY, CDR2 SMNVEV (reference sequence). The CDR3 contains 18 residues. The CDR3 sequence is CASSSDRGGIRGNQPQHF. CDR3 bases: TGTGCCAGCAGTTCGGACAGGGGTGGGATACGCGGCAATCAGCCCCAGCATTTT.

V and J are TRBV7-3 and TRBJ2-2, with a possible D match to TRBD2 (7 bases). The germline V gene encodes CDR1 SGHTA and CDR2 FQGTGA. V lost 5 bases and J lost 2, with 12 bases in between. CDR3 length: 15 amino acids. CDR3 residues: CASSRGADNTGELFF. As DNA, the CDR3 is TGTGCCAGCAGCCGGGGGGCAGACAACACCGGGGAGCTGTTTTTT.

This rearrangement joins TRBV19 to TRBJ1-2, with TRBD1 matching 8 bases. Germline V gene data show CDR1 as LNHDA and CDR2 as SQIVND (reference sequence). This CDR3 contains 19 residues. The J segment lost 8 bases and the V segment lost 7 bases, leaving 27 bases of the junction unmatched. CDR3 nucleotide sequence: TGTGCCAGTAACTTAGACAGGGGCGGAACCTCAGGCCCCGGGTCGGGCTACACCTTC. Translation: CASNLDRGGTSGPGSGYTF.

This clone was recorded once. The chain carries TRBV7-6 and TRBJ2-7; 7 bases are a match to TRBD1. CDR1 is SGHVS, CDR2 FNYEAQ, per germline. Trimming took 4 bases from V and 5 from J; bases not matched to a gene: 8. The CDR3 length is 14 residues. CDR3 sequence reads: CASSSRTGTDEQYF. The DNA of the CDR3 is TGTGCCAGCAGCTCTCGGACAGGAACAGACGAGCAGTACTTC.

The V gene is TRBV29-1, the J gene TRBJ1-2, with 7 nucleotides matching TRBD1. Germline loops: CDR1 SQVTM, CDR2 ANQGSEA. The CDR3 is 16 residues long. V shed 3 bases and J 5 bases; nucleotides not matched to a gene: 15. CDR3 nucleotide sequence: TGCAGCGTTGAGGGGGGAACGACAGGGTCGTGGTATGGCTACACCTTC. It codes for CSVEGGTTGSWYGYTF.

This chain's CDR3 is CASRVGTAYGYTF. DNA of the CDR3: TGTGCCAGCAGAGTAGGGACAGCCTATGGCTACACCTTC. The rearrangement joins TRBV28 to TRBJ1-2, with 7 bases fitting TRBD1. V dropped 6 bases and J dropped 4; count of bases not matched to a gene: 5. Germline CDR1 reads MDHEN; CDR2 reads SYDVKM. This CDR3 spans 13 amino acids.

This clone has just one count. This chain connects TRBV28 to TRBJ2-3; 13 positions agree with TRBD2. The CDR3 runs to 14 residues. The V gene's germline CDR1 is MDHEN and CDR2 SYDVKM. After removal of 8 bases from V and 9 bases from J, the junction contained 8 bases not matched to a gene. CDR3 region: CASGTSGGVKTQYF. The CDR3 DNA sequence: TGTGCCAGCGGAACTAGCGGGGGGGTTAAGACGCAGTATTTT. Full variable domain (outside the CDR3, taken from reference TRBV28 and TRBJ2-3): DVKVTQSSRYLVKRTGEKVFLECVQDMDHENMFWYRQDPGLGLRLIYFSYDVKMKEKGDIPEGYSVSREKKERFSLILESASTNQTSMYLCASGTSGGVKTQYFGPGTRLTVL.

The rearrangement uses TRBV28 and TRBJ1-1, with D unresolved. Germline V gene lookup returns CDR1 MDHEN and CDR2 SYDVKM. Trimming stripped 5 bases from V and 5 bases from J, with 12 bases between. The CDR3 loop spans 13 amino acids. CDR3 sequence reads: CASSQKPRTEAFF. CDR3 bases: TGTGCCAGCAGTCAGAAACCCAGAACTGAAGCTTTCTTT.

This chain joins TRBV1 and TRBJ1-4. TRBV1 is termed a pseudogene. CDR3 length: 14 residues. The CDR3 is CTSSQVRADEKLFF. CDR3 DNA sequence: TGCACCAGCAGCCAAGTGAGGGCGGATGAAAAACTGTTTTTT.

This sequence joins TRBV28 and TRBJ2-7; D remains unclear. V was pared by 7 bases and J by 3 bases, with 13 bases between. The CDR3 extends over 13 amino acids. CDR1 is MDHEN and CDR2 is SYDVKM in the germline V gene. CDR3 in DNA: TGTGCCAGCACCCGGAGACCTTTCTACGAGCAGTACTTC. Protein product: CASTRRPFYEQYF.

This clone was observed once. The chain joins TRBV11-2 to TRBJ2-7; no definite D call. CDR3 length: 14 residues. V was cut by 5 bases and J by 2 bases, with 13 bases left in between. Germline V gene lookup returns CDR1 SGHAT and CDR2 FQNNGV. The CDR3: CASSRRRSAYEQYF. CDR3 DNA sequence: TGTGCCAGCAGCCGGCGGCGCAGTGCCTACGAGCAGTACTTC.

This chain connects TRBV18 to TRBJ2-7; 8 nucleotides align to TRBD1. This CDR3 region has 15 residues. Per the germline V gene, CDR1 is KGHSH and CDR2 is LQKENI. The V gene end was trimmed by 0 bases and the J gene end by 0 bases; junction bases not matched to a gene: 1. DNA for the CDR3: TGTGCCAGCTCACCACCGGACAGGGCCTCCTACGAGCAGTACTTC. Amino acid sequence: CASSPPDRASYEQYF.

In this sample, this clone turned up once. V usage is TRBV10-3 and J usage is TRBJ2-7; TRBD1 aligns across 8 bases. This CDR3 is 15 amino acids long. Germline V gene data show CDR1 as ENHRY and CDR2 as SYGVKD. The J segment lost 2 bases and the V segment lost 3 bases, leaving 6 bases of the junction unmatched. The CDR3 bases are TGTGCCATCAGTGAAGCTGGGGACAGGACCTACGAGCAGTACTTC. Encoded protein: CAISEAGDRTYEQYF.

CDR3 loop: CAWSVVARNQPQHF. CDR3 DNA: TGTGCCTGGAGTGTAGTTGCCAGAAATCAGCCCCAGCATTTT. V and J are TRBV30 and TRBJ1-5; no reliable D call. V shed 0 bases and J shed 4 bases, with 10 bases lying between them. Germline V gene lookup returns CDR1 GTSNPN and CDR2 SVGIG (reference sequence). This CDR3 region has 14 residues.

The rearrangement joins TRBV27 to TRBJ2-2, with 14 bases that match TRBD2. Unmatched junction bases numbered 17, after V lost 1 base and J lost 4 bases. The CDR3 runs 22 residues. Germline CDR1 reads MNHEY; CDR2 reads SMNVEV (reference sequence). CDR3: CASSLFRPRLAGGPRVTGELFF. In DNA, the CDR3 is TGTGCCAGCAGTTTATTCCGTCCCCGACTAGCGGGAGGGCCCCGCGTCACCGGGGAGCTGTTTTTT.

The rearrangement joins TRBV5-5 to TRBJ2-7, with D maybe TRBD1 (6 bases). V shed 4 bases and J shed 3 bases, with 17 bases lying between them. Germline lookup yields CDR1 SGHKS and CDR2 YYEKEE (reference sequence). The CDR3 is made up of 15 amino acids. This chain's CDR3 is CASSADGQIYYEQYF. The DNA of the CDR3 is TGTGCCAGCAGCGCGGACGGACAGATCTACTACGAGCAGTACTTC. Based on the CDR3 plus reference TRBV5-5 and TRBJ2-7, the full variable domain is DAGVTQSPTHLIKTRGQQVTLRCSPISGHKSVSWYQQVLGQGPQFIFQYYEKEERGRGNFPDRFSARQFPNYSSELNVNALLLGDSALYLCASSADGQIYYEQYFGPGTRLTVT.

The rearrangement joins TRBV18 to TRBJ1-1, with D uncertain. The CDR3 loop spans 13 amino acids. Trimming removed 2 bases at V and 11 bases at J, with 15 bases between. Germline V gene data show CDR1 as KGHSH and CDR2 as LQKENI. The CDR3 protein is CASSPGGSIGAFF. As DNA, the CDR3 is TGTGCCAGCTCACCAGGAGGGTCCATCGGGGCTTTCTTT.

As for this clone: The CDR3 ends on some other residue instead of the conserved phenylalanine or tryptophan, so this is likely a read error. The gene calls are TRBV11-2 and TRBJ1-2; 9 bases are a match to TRBD1. CDR3 size: 15 residues. After removal of 4 bases from V and 8 bases from J, the junction contained 11 bases not matched to a gene. Germline assignment: CDR1 SGHAT and CDR2 FQNNGV. CDR3 residues: CASSSYRDRVPGYTL. The CDR3 nucleotides read TGTGCCAGCAGCTCATACCGGGACAGGGTTCCCGGCTACACCCTC.

This clone has a handful of counts. The V gene is TRBV6-5, the J gene TRBJ1-1, with 8 bases identical to TRBD1. From germline, CDR1 is MNHEY and CDR2 SVGAGI. The V segment lost 10 bases and the J segment 5 bases; nucleotides outside the gene matches: 9. CDR3 length: 13 amino acids. The CDR3 loop reads CATHPTGVTEAFF. CDR3 coding DNA: TGTGCCACTCACCCGACAGGGGTTACTGAAGCTTTCTTT.

The chain carries TRBV27 and TRBJ1-2; TRBD1 matches at 8 bases. CDR3 length equals 18 residues. CDR1 and CDR2 (germline): MNHEY, SMNVEV (reference sequence). The V segment lost 2 bases and the J segment 0 bases; nucleotides outside the gene matches: 11. CDR3 nucleotide sequence: TGTGCCAGCAGTTTAAAGGGGACCTGGACAGGGTCTAACTATGGCTACACCTTC. It encodes CASSLKGTWTGSNYGYTF.

The genes are TRBV7-9 and TRBJ2-3; TRBD2 aligns across 13 bases. V lost 5 bases, J lost 6 bases, and 5 bases stayed unmatched. CDR3 length: 15 residues. Germline lookup yields CDR1 SEHNR and CDR2 FQNEAQ (reference sequence). The CDR3 is CASSRTSGSWDTQYF. CDR3 nucleotides: TGTGCCAGCAGCCGGACTAGCGGGAGTTGGGATACGCAGTATTTT.

V gene TRBV12-5 combines with J gene TRBJ2-2; 9 nucleotides line up with TRBD2. J gave up 3 bases and V 2 bases, and 4 bases lay outside the gene matches. Per germline, CDR1 LGHNT and CDR2 FRNRAP. CDR3 length: 16 amino acids. CDR3 residues: CASGLLLAGDTGELFF. DNA of the CDR3: TGTGCTAGTGGTTTGTTACTAGCGGGCGACACCGGGGAGCTGTTTTTT.

The chain carries TRBV28 and TRBJ2-1; D is possibly TRBD1 (5 bases). Looked up from germline, CDR1 is MDHEN and CDR2 is SYDVKM. The CDR3 length is 12 residues. The V end lost 1 base, the J end lost 7 bases, and 5 bases lay between the germline ends. CDR3 sequence: CASSLYRNEQFF. The DNA of the CDR3 is TGTGCCAGCAGTTTATACAGGAATGAGCAGTTCTTC.